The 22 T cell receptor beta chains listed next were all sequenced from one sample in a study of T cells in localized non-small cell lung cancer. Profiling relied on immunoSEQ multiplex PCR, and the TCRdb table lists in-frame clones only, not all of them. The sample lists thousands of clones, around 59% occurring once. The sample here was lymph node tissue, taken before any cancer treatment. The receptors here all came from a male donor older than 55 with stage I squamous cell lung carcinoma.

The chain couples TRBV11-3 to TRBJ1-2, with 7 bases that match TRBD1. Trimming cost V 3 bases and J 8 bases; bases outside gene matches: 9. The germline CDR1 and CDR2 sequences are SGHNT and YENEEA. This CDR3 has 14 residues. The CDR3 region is CASSLVQTQGGYTF. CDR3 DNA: TGTGCCAGCAGCTTGGTCCAGACACAGGGGGGCTACACCTTC.

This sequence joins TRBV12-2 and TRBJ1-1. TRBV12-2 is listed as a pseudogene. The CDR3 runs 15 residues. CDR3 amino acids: CASRDRGLGNTEAFF. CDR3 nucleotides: TGTGCAAGTCGCGACCGAGGTTTAGGGAACACTGAAGCTTTCTTT.

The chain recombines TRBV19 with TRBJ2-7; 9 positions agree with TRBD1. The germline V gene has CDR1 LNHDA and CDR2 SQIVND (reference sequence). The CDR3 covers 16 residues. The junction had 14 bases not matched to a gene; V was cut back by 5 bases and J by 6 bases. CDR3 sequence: CASSSRPQGALGEQYF. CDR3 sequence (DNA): TGTGCCAGTAGTTCCCGCCCACAGGGGGCTTTGGGCGAGCAGTACTTC.

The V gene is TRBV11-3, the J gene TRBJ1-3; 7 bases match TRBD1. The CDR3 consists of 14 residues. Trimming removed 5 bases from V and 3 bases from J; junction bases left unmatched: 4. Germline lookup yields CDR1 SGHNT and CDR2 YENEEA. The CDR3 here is CASSPTGFGNTIYF. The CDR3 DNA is TGTGCCAGCAGCCCGACAGGGTTTGGAAACACCATATATTTT. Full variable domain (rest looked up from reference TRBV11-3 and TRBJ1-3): EAGVVQSPRYKIIEKKQPVAFWCNPISGHNTLYWYLQNLGQGPELLIRYENEEAVDDSQLPKDRFSAERLKGVDSTLKIQPAELGDSAVYLCASSPTGFGNTIYFGEGSWLTVV.

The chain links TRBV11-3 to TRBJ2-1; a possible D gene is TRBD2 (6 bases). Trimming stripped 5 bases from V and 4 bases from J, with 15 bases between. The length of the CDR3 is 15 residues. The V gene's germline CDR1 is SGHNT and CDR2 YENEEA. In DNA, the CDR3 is TGTGCCAGCAGCCAAAACCGGGACTCTTACAATGAGCAGTTCTTC. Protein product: CASSQNRDSYNEQFF.

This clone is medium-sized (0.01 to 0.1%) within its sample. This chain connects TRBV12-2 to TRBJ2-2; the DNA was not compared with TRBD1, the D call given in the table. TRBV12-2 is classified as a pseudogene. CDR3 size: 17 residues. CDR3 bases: TGTGCCAGTCGACGGAGCGGCAGGGGGCAGGTCACCGGGGAGCTGTTTTTT. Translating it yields CASRRSGRGQVTGELFF.

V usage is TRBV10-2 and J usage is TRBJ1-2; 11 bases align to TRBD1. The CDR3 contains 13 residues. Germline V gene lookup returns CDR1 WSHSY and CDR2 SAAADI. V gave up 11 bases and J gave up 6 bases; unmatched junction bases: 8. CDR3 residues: CAGTGTGGHGYTF. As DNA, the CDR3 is TGCGCCGGAACCGGGACAGGGGGTCATGGCTACACCTTC.

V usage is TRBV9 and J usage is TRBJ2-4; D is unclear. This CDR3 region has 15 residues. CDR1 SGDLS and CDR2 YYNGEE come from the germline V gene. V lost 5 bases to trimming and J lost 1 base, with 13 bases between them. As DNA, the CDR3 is TGTGCCAGCAGTGAAGTGAAAGGGGCCAAAAACATTCAGTACTTC. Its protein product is CASSEVKGAKNIQYF.

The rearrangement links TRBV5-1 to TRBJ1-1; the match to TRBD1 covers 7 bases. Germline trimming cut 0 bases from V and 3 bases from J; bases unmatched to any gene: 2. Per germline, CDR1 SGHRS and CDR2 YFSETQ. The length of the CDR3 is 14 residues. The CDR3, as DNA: TGCGCCAGCAGCTTGGCGACAGGGTACACTGAAGCTTTCTTT. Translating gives CASSLATGYTEAFF.

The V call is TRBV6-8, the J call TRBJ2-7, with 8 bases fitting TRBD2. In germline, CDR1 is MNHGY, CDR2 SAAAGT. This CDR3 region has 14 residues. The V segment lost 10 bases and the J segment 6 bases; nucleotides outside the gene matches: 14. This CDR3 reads CAIRPGLGGIEQYF. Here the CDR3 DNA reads TGTGCCATCAGGCCGGGACTAGGCGGAATCGAGCAGTACTTC.

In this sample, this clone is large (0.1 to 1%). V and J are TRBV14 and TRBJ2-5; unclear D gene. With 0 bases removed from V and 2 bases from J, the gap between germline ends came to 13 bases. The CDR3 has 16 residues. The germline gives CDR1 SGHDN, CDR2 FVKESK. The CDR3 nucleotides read TGTGCCAGCAGCCAAGATTCCCCATATTGGCAAGAGACCCAGTACTTC. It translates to CASSQDSPYWQETQYF. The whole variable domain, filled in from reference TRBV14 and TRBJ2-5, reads EAGVTQFPSHSVIEKGQTVTLRCDPISGHDNLYWYRRVMGKEIKFLLHFVKESKQDESGMPNNRFLAERTGGTYSTLKVQPAELEDSGVYFCASSQDSPYWQETQYFGPGTRLLVL.

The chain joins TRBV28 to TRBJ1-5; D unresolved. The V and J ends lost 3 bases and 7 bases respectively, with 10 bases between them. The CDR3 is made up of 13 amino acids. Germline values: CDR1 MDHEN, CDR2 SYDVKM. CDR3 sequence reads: CASSLPGEQPQHF. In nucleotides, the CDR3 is TGTGCCAGCAGTTTGCCAGGCGAGCAGCCCCAGCATTTT.

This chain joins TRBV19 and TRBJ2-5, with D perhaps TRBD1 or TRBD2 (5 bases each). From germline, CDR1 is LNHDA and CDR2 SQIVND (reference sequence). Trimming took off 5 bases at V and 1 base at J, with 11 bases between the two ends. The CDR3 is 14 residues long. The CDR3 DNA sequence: TGTGCCAGTAGTCTAGCCGGGGCCCAAGAGACCCAGTACTTC. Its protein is CASSLAGAQETQYF. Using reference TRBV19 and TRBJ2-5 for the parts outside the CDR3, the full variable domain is DGGITQSPKYLFRKEGQNVTLSCEQNLNHDAMYWYRQDPGQGLRLIYYSQIVNDFQKGDIAEGYSVSREKKESFPLTVTSAQKNPTAFYLCASSLAGAQETQYFGPGTRLLVL.

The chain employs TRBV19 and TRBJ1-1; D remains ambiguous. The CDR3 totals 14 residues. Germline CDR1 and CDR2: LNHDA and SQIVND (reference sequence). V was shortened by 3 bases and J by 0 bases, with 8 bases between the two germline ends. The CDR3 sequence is CASSIGILNTEAFF. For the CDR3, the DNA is TGTGCCAGTAGTATTGGGATTCTGAACACTGAAGCTTTCTTT.

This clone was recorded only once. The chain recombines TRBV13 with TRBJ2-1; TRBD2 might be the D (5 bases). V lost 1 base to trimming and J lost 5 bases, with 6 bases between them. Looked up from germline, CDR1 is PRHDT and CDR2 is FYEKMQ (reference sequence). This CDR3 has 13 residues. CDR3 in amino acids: CASSLAGNNEQFF. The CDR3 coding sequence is TGTGCCAGCAGCTTAGCGGGGAACAATGAGCAGTTCTTC.

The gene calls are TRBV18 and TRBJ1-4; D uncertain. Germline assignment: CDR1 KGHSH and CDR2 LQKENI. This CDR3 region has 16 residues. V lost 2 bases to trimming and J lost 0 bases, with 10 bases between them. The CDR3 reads CASSPSAASTNEKLFF. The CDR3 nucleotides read TGTGCCAGCTCACCAAGCGCGGCCTCAACTAATGAAAAACTGTTTTTT.

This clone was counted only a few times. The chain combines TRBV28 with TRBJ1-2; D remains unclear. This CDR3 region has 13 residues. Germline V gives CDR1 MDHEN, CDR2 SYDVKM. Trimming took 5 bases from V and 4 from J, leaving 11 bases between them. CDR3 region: CASSPILRYGYTF. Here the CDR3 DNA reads TGTGCCAGCAGTCCGATCCTCCGCTATGGCTACACCTTC.

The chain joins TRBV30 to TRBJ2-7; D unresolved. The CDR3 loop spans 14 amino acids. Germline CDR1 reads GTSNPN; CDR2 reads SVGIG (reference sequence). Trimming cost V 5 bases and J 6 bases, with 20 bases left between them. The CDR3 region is CAWHFPVGLGEQYF. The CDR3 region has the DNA TGTGCCTGGCATTTCCCGGTCGGGCTCGGCGAGCAGTACTTC.

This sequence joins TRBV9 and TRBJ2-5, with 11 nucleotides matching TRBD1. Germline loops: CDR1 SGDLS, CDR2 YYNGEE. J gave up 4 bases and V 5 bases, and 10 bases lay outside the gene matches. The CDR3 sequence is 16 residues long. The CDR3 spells CASSDPGTGGRETQYF. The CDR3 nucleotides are TGTGCCAGCAGTGATCCTGGGACAGGGGGGCGAGAGACCCAGTACTTC.

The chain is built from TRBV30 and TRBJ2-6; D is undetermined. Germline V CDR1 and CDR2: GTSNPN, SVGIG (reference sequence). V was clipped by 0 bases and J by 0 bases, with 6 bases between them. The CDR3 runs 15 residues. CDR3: CAWSVDLSGANVLTF. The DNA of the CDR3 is TGTGCCTGGAGTGTAGACCTCTCTGGGGCCAACGTCCTGACTTTC.

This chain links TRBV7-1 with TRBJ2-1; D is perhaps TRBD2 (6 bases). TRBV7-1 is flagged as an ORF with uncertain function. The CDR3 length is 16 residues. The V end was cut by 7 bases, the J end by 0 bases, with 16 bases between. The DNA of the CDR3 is TGTGCCAGCATCCCCCGGGACTTTTCCTCCTACAATGAGCAGTTCTTC. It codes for CASIPRDFSSYNEQFF.

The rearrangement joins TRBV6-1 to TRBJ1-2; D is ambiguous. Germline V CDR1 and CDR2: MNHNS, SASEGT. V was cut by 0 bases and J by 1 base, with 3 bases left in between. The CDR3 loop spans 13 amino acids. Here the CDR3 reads CASSEALNYGYTF. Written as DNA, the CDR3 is TGTGCCAGCAGTGAAGCGCTTAACTATGGCTACACCTTC.